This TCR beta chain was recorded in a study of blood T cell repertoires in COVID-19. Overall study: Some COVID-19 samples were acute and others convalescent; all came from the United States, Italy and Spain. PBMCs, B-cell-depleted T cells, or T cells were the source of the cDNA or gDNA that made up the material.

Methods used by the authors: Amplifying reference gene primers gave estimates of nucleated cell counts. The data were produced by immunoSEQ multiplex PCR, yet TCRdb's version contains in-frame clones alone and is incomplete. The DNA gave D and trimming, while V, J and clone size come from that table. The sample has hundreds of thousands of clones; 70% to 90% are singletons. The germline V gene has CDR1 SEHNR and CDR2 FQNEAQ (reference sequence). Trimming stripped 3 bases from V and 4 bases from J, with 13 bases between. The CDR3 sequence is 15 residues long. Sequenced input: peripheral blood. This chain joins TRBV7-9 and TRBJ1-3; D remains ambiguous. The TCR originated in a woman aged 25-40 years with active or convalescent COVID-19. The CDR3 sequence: CASSFSTEWGNTIYF. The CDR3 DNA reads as TGTGCCAGCAGCTTTAGTACAGAATGGGGAAACACCATATATTTT.